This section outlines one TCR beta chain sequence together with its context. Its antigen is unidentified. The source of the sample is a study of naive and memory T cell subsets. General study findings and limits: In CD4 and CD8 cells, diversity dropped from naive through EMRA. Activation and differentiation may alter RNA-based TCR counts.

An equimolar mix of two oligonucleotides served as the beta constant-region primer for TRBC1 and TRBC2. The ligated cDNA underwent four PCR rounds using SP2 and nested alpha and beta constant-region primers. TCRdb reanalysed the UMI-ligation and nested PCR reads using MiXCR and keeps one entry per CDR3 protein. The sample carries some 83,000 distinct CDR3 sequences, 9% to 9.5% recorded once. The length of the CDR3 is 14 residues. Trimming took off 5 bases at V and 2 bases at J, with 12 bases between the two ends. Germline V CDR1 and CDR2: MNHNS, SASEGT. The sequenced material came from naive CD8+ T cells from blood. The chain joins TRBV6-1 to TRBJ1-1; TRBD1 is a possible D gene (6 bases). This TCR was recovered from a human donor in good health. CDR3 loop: CASSTGQVNTEAFF. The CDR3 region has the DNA TGTGCCAGCAGTACGGGACAAGTCAACACTGAAGCTTTCTTT.